The 22 T cell receptor beta chains given below trace back to one sample, sequenced in a study of blood T cell repertoires in COVID-19. TCRdb keeps only in-frame clones here, not all; method: immunoSEQ multiplex PCR. Among roughly 130,000 clones listed, approximately 89% were seen once. Sequencing was performed on peripheral blood. These receptors were obtained from a woman aged 55-69 years with acute or convalescent COVID-19.

The chain joins TRBV5-4 to TRBJ1-6; D might be TRBD1 (5 bases). CDR1 and CDR2 (germline): SGHNT, YYREEE (reference sequence). The CDR3 runs to 14 residues. The ends were cut back, 3 bases at V and 10 bases at J, with 14 bases in the middle. CDR3 sequence reads: CASSWGSTDSPLHF. The CDR3 bases are TGTGCCAGCAGCTGGGGCAGTACGGACTCACCCCTCCACTTT.

This rearrangement joins TRBV9 to TRBJ1-4; perhaps TRBD1 as D (5 bases). Trimming pared 3 bases from V and 3 bases from J, leaving 12 bases between. The CDR3 totals 15 residues. Germline V gene data show CDR1 as SGDLS and CDR2 as YYNGEE. CDR3 sequence (DNA): TGTGCCAGCAGCGCAAGCGGGGGGGCTAATGAAAAACTGTTTTTT. Its translation is CASSASGGANEKLFF. Using reference TRBV9 and TRBJ1-4 for the parts outside the CDR3, the full variable domain is DSGVTQTPKHLITATGQRVTLRCSPRSGDLSVYWYQQSLDQGLQFLIQYYNGEERAKGNILERFSAQQFPDLHSELNLSSLELGDSALYFCASSASGGANEKLFFGSGTQLSVL.

The rearrangement uses TRBV6-5 and TRBJ1-4; a weak D match, TRBD1 (5 bases). Germline CDR1 reads MNHEY; CDR2 reads SVGAGI. This CDR3 has 11 residues. V was trimmed by 6 bases and J by 14 bases, leaving 13 bases between them. In DNA, the CDR3 is TGTGCCAGCAGCCTTGCGGGGCATCTGTTTTTT. Its translation: CASSLAGHLFF.

This clone was counted only a few times. This chain connects TRBV5-1 to TRBJ1-6; D not resolved. The CDR3 is 13 residues long. The germline V gene encodes CDR1 SGHRS and CDR2 YFSETQ. Trimming shortened V by 1 base and J by 8 bases, and 7 bases separated the two germline ends. For the CDR3, the DNA is TGCGCCAGCAGCTTGAGCGGGGATTCACCCCTCCACTTT. It translates to CASSLSGDSPLHF. The entire variable domain, with the rest obtained from reference TRBV5-1 and TRBJ1-6, is as follows: KAGVTQTPRYLIKTRGQQVTLSCSPISGHRSVSWYQQTPGQGLQFLFEYFSETQRNKGNFPGRFSGRQFSNSRSEMNVSTLELGDSALYLCASSLSGDSPLHFGNGTRLTVT.

The rearrangement uses TRBV5-4 and TRBJ2-3; the D is unclear. The CDR3 totals 15 residues. Between the trimmed V and J ends, which lost 4 bases and 0 bases, there was a span of 12 bases. CDR1 SGHNT and CDR2 YYREEE come from the germline V gene (reference sequence). The CDR3 region has the DNA TGTGCCAGCAGCCCGACTGTATCTAGCACAGATACGCAGTATTTT. Its translation: CASSPTVSSTDTQYF.

The gene calls are TRBV4-1 and TRBJ1-4; 7 bases are shared with TRBD1. Germline trimming cut 0 bases from V and 5 bases from J; bases unmatched to any gene: 6. The CDR3 loop spans 16 amino acids. Per the germline V gene, CDR1 is MGHRA and CDR2 is YSYEKL. CDR3 DNA sequence: TGCGCCAGCAGCCAAGATCGCGCGGACAGGAATGAAAAACTGTTTTTT. It encodes CASSQDRADRNEKLFF.

The chain couples TRBV18 to TRBJ2-5; tentative D call: TRBD1 (6 bases). CDR3 size: 13 residues. Trimming stripped 5 bases from V and 5 bases from J, with 12 bases between. CDR1 KGHSH and CDR2 LQKENI come from the germline V gene. The DNA of the CDR3 is TGTGCCAGCTCAAAACAGGGAAGGGAGACCCAGTACTTC. Encoded protein: CASSKQGRETQYF.

This chain joins TRBV5-1 and TRBJ2-2; D not certain. This CDR3 comprises 14 residues. Between the trimmed V and J ends, which lost 3 bases and 0 bases, there was a span of 6 bases. Germline CDR1 reads SGHRS; CDR2 reads YFSETQ. Written as DNA, the CDR3 is TGCGCCAGCAGCTACGGGTCGAACACCGGGGAGCTGTTTTTT. Amino acids: CASSYGSNTGELFF.

This clone was observed a handful of times. Written as DNA, the CDR3 is TGTGCCTGGAACGGCAGGTTCAATCAGCCCCAGCATTTT. This gives the protein CAWNGRFNQPQHF. The rearrangement links TRBV30 to TRBJ1-5; D is unclear. The V end lost 4 bases, the J end lost 3 bases, and 10 bases lay between the germline ends. This CDR3 has 13 amino acids. In germline, CDR1 is GTSNPN, CDR2 SVGIG (reference sequence).

CDR3 nucleotide sequence: TGTGCCAGTGGGACAGGGGTTTTCTATGGCTACACCTTC. This sequence encodes CASGTGVFYGYTF. The rearrangement joins TRBV12-3 or TRBV12-4 to TRBJ1-2, with TRBD1 matching over 10 bases. V lost 9 bases to trimming and J lost 4 bases; unmatched junction nucleotides: 5. The length of the CDR3 is 13 residues.

The chain joins TRBV19 to TRBJ2-7, with D perhaps matching TRBD2 (6 bases). The V and J ends lost 7 bases and 3 bases respectively, with 7 bases between them. Germline V CDR1 and CDR2: LNHDA, SQIVND (reference sequence). This CDR3 has 11 amino acids. CDR3 in amino acids: CASNSGYEQYF. CDR3 DNA: TGTGCCAGTAATAGCGGCTACGAGCAGTACTTC.

The gene calls are TRBV18 and TRBJ2-1, with D unclear. CDR1 and CDR2 (germline): KGHSH, LQKENI. Trimming pared 2 bases from V and 5 bases from J, leaving 10 bases between. This CDR3 spans 14 amino acids. DNA for the CDR3: TGTGCCAGCTCACCAGTCAGGCTCAACAATGAGCAGTTCTTC. Encoded protein: CASSPVRLNNEQFF. Filled out from reference TRBV18 and TRBJ2-1, the complete variable domain reads NAGVMQNPRHLVRRRGQEARLRCSPMKGHSHVYWYRQLPEEGLKFMVYLQKENIIDESGMPKERFSAEFPKEGPSILRIQQVVRGDSAAYFCASSPVRLNNEQFFGPGTRLTVL.

In nucleotides, the CDR3 is TGTGCCAGCAGCTGGACAGGGGGCGAGCAGTACTTC. Its translation is CASSWTGGEQYF. The chain carries TRBV7-8 and TRBJ2-7, with 10 bases matching TRBD1. This CDR3 region has 12 residues. Germline V gene lookup returns CDR1 SGHVS and CDR2 FQNEAQ. Losses at the gene ends were 4 bases for V and 6 bases for J; bases not matched to a gene: 0.

This clone was detected only a few times. The chain employs TRBV3-1 (or the pseudogene TRBV3-2) and TRBJ1-2, with D hard to call. This CDR3 has 15 amino acids. Per the germline V gene, CDR1 is LGHDT and CDR2 is YNNKEL (reference sequence). With 0 bases removed from V and 2 bases from J, the gap between germline ends came to 10 bases. CDR3 region: CASSQDRRGNYGYTF. The CDR3, as DNA: TGTGCCAGCAGCCAAGATCGGAGAGGGAACTATGGCTACACCTTC.

V and J are TRBV6-6 and TRBJ1-4; TRBD1 aligns across 7 bases. This CDR3 contains 15 residues. In germline, CDR1 is MNHNY, CDR2 SVGAGI (reference sequence). V was clipped by 2 bases and J by 6 bases; unmatched bases: 6. The CDR3 nucleotides read TGTGCCAGCAGTTACAGGGGGCAGGGCGATGAAAAACTGTTTTTT. This gives the protein CASSYRGQGDEKLFF.

The rearrangement joins TRBV18 to TRBJ2-1, with 11 bases lining up with TRBD2. The CDR3 sequence is 17 residues long. Trimming cost V 0 bases and J 5 bases; bases outside gene matches: 6. In germline, CDR1 is KGHSH, CDR2 LQKENI. The DNA of the CDR3 is TGTGCCAGCTCACCACCGACTAGCGGGGATAAAAACAATGAGCAGTTCTTC. This codes for CASSPPTSGDKNNEQFF.

This chain uses TRBV18 with TRBJ2-3; 13 bases are shared with TRBD2. The CDR3 extends over 19 amino acids. The V gene's germline CDR1 is KGHSH and CDR2 LQKENI. J gave up 5 bases and V 3 bases, and 14 bases lay outside the gene matches. The CDR3: CASSPNEIGLAGVVDTQYF. The CDR3 nucleotides are TGTGCCAGCTCACCTAACGAGATCGGACTAGCGGGAGTGGTAGATACGCAGTATTTT.

The V call is TRBV5-4, the J call TRBJ2-3; 10 positions match TRBD2. Trimming took 4 bases from V and 3 from J; bases not matched to a gene: 5. Germline values: CDR1 SGHNT, CDR2 YYREEE (reference sequence). The CDR3 has 15 amino acids. The CDR3 coding sequence is TGTGCCAGCAGCCCCACTAGCGGGACGACAGATACGCAGTATTTT. Encoded protein: CASSPTSGTTDTQYF. Complete variable domain (other parts from reference TRBV5-4 and TRBJ2-3): ETGVTQSPTHLIKTRGQQVTLRCSSQSGHNTVSWYQQALGQGPQFIFQYYREEENGRGNFPPRFSGLQFPNYSSELNVNALELDDSALYLCASSPTSGTTDTQYFGPGTRLTVL.

The rearrangement joins TRBV7-2 to TRBJ1-1; the D gene is possibly TRBD1 (6 bases). Deletions cut 8 bases from V and 7 bases from J, with 20 bases between. CDR3 size: 14 residues. CDR1 is SGHTA and CDR2 is FQGNSA in the germline V gene. In DNA, the CDR3 is TGTGCCAGCCGACCCCTAGGGGGTTACGGTGAAGCTTTCTTT. Translated, it gives CASRPLGGYGEAFF.

The chain couples TRBV15 to TRBJ2-2; TRBD2 agrees at 7 bases. V lost 1 base and J lost 5; bases outside the gene matches: 4. The CDR3 is made up of 15 amino acids. Germline CDR1 and CDR2: LNHNV and YYDKDF (reference sequence). For the CDR3, the DNA is TGTGCCACCAGCAGAGCCCTAGCGGAAACCGGGGAGCTGTTTTTT. It encodes CATSRALAETGELFF.

V gene TRBV11-2 combines with J gene TRBJ1-4; D is unclear. CDR1 is SGHAT and CDR2 is FQNNGV in the germline V gene. Trimming shortened V by 5 bases and J by 11 bases, and 12 bases separated the two germline ends. The CDR3 sequence is 12 residues long. The CDR3 DNA reads TGTGCCAGCAGCCTCTACGGGGAGAAACTGTTTTTT. It is translated as CASSLYGEKLFF. The full variable domain, rest sourced from reference TRBV11-2 and TRBJ1-4, is EAGVAQSPRYKIIEKRQSVAFWCNPISGHATLYWYQQILGQGPKLLIQFQNNGVVDDSQLPKDRFSAERLKGVDSTLKIQPAKLEDSAVYLCASSLYGEKLFFGSGTQLSVL.

The chain combines TRBV19 with TRBJ1-2; D is undetermined. The CDR3 length is 15 residues. Trimming stripped 1 base from V and 0 bases from J, with 9 bases between. Germline V lookup: CDR1 LNHDA, CDR2 SQIVND (reference sequence). The CDR3 spells CASSIVTEANYGYTF. The CDR3 DNA sequence: TGTGCCAGTAGTATAGTAACTGAAGCTAACTATGGCTACACCTTC.